This record looks at one T cell receptor beta chain sequence and its context. Its antigen is unidentified. Unmatched junction bases numbered 21, after V lost 8 bases and J lost 13 bases. The CDR3 length is 15 residues. Germline-derived CDR1 and CDR2 are ENHRY and SYGVKD. This sample is part of a study of shared clonotypes between healthy human individuals. Study-wide findings and caveats: Memory subsets generally showed smaller estimated richness than naive subsets did. Clonotypes that were shared across a few donors made up around 5% of naive CD4 clonotypes.

Approximately 210 ng DNA, 30,000 to 35,000 T cell genomes, went into each sorted-subset replicate PCR. The assay was immunoSEQ multiplex PCR, and TCRdb's table has in-frame clones only and misses some. The sample consists of some 1 million clones, approximately 76% of them appearing once. CD4+ cells were split into CD45RA+ naive and CD45RA-negative memory subsets. This receptor was identified in a young man in good health. The chain uses TRBV10-3 and TRBJ2-3; 7 nucleotides match TRBD1. Material for sequencing was memory CD4+ T cells sorted from blood. Stated subset: CD45RA-negative fraction. This CDR3 reads CAIGPTQGNSVREYF. The CDR3 DNA sequence: TGTGCCATCGGGCCTACACAGGGGAACAGCGTCAGGGAGTATTTT.